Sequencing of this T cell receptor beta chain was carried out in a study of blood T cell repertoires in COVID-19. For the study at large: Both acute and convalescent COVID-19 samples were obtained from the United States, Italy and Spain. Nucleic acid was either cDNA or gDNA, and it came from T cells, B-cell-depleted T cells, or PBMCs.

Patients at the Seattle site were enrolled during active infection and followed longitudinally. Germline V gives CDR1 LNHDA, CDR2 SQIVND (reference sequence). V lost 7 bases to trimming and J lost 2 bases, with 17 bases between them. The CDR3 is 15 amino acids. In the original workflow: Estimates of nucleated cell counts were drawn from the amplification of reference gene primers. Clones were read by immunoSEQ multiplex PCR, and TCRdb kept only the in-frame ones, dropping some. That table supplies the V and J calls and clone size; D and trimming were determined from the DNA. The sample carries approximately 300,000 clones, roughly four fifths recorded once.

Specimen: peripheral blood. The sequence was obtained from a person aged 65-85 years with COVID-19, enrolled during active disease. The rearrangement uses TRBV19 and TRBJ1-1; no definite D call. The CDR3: CASTAGAGANTEAFF. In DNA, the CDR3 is TGTGCCAGTACGGCAGGCGCCGGCGCAAACACTGAAGCTTTCTTT.